Presented here are 24 T cell receptor beta chains from one specimen sequenced in a study of early T cells in non-severe SARS-CoV-2 infection. Each CDR3 protein is one row after TCRdb ran MiXCR on the 5' RACE reads. The table has about 29,000 distinct CDR3 sequences, about 6.1% seen once; the top ten hold roughly 6.2%. Sequenced input: whole blood. The receptors come from an adult who was a healthcare worker with PCR-confirmed SARS-CoV-2 infection or an uninfected control (not recorded which).

This clonotype showed up just a few times. J is TRBJ2-7 and V is TRBV2, with TRBD1 identical over 8 bases. Germline V gene data show CDR1 as SNHLY and CDR2 as FYNNEI. The CDR3 contains 14 residues. V shed 4 bases, J shed 5 bases, and the junction held 7 bases outside the gene matches. CDR3 DNA: TGTGCCAGCAGTGCGGACAGGGCAAACCACGAGCAGTACTTC. As protein: CASSADRANHEQYF.

In its sample, this clonotype was seen many times. The genes are TRBV28 and TRBJ2-7; 7 bases map to TRBD2. The CDR3 is made up of 11 amino acids. J was trimmed by 7 bases and V by 4 bases; bases with no gene match: 1. Germline V lookup: CDR1 MDHEN, CDR2 SYDVKM. DNA for the CDR3: TGTGCCAGCAGTTGGGAGGGGGAGCAGTACTTC. Its protein product is CASSWEGEQYF.

In this sample, this clonotype turned up many times. This sequence joins TRBV4-1 and TRBJ2-1; 8 bases line up with TRBD2. Germline CDR1 is MGHRA and CDR2 is YSYEKL. Trimming removed 1 base from V and 8 bases from J; junction bases left unmatched: 16. This CDR3 comprises 18 residues. The CDR3 DNA is TGCGCCAGCAGCCAAGCCCCTTGGGGTAGCGGGGACTTGGATGAGCAGTTCTTC. It codes for CASSQAPWGSGDLDEQFF.

The table lists this clonotype with a few counts. The chain employs TRBV4-2 and TRBJ2-7; 11 positions agree with TRBD2. This CDR3 is 15 amino acids long. Trimming at V came to 3 bases and at J to 1 base, leaving 2 bases not matched to a gene. CDR1 LGHNA and CDR2 YNFKEQ come from the germline V gene. CDR3 in amino acids: CASSQGLADSYEQYF. In DNA form, the CDR3 reads TGTGCCAGCAGCCAGGGACTAGCGGATTCCTACGAGCAGTACTTC.

This clonotype was found many times. V usage is TRBV20-1 and J usage is TRBJ1-4; a possible D gene is TRBD1 (5 bases). Germline V gene sequence: CDR1 DFQATT, CDR2 SNEGSKA (reference sequence). V was cut by 3 bases and J by 8 bases, with 13 bases left in between. The CDR3 runs to 13 residues. The CDR3 DNA reads as TGCAGTGCTAGTCGGGGGGGTGGCGAAAAACTGTTTTTT. It is translated as CSASRGGGEKLFF.

The sample holds many counts of this clonotype. The chain uses TRBV6-2 or TRBV6-3 and TRBJ2-5; 8 nucleotides align to TRBD2. This CDR3 has 15 amino acids. CDR1 and CDR2 (germline): MNHEY, SVGEGT. V lost 4 bases to trimming and J lost 2 bases; unmatched junction nucleotides: 6. CDR3 in amino acids: CASSFPGRGQETQYF. CDR3 nucleotides: TGTGCCAGCAGTTTCCCCGGGAGGGGACAAGAGACCCAGTACTTC.

The table lists this clonotype with many counts. The chain uses TRBV11-2 and TRBJ2-2; D is possibly TRBD2 (5 bases). The CDR3 runs to 13 residues. Per the germline V gene, CDR1 is SGHAT and CDR2 is FQNNGV. Trimming pared 1 base from V and 5 bases from J, leaving 5 bases between. CDR3 region: CASSLAGTGELFF. The DNA for the CDR3 is TGTGCCAGCAGCTTAGCGGGGACCGGGGAGCTGTTTTTT.

This clonotype has a handful of counts. This sequence joins TRBV27 and TRBJ2-3; no clear D. V was clipped by 3 bases and J by 1 base, with 14 bases between them. The CDR3 totals 16 residues. Germline V gene sequence: CDR1 MNHEY, CDR2 SMNVEV (reference sequence). CDR3 nucleotide sequence: TGTGCCAGCAGTTTTCATACGGGTAGGGGCACAGATACGCAGTATTTT. It translates to CASSFHTGRGTDTQYF.

This clonotype has ten or more counts. The chain is built from TRBV7-2 and TRBJ2-1; 8 bases agree with TRBD1. This CDR3 has 15 residues. Per germline, CDR1 SGHTA and CDR2 FQGNSA. The trim removed 4 bases at V and 3 bases at J, leaving 5 bases unmatched. CDR3 nucleotides: TGTGCCAGCAGCTCCACAGGGGGAGGCTACAATGAGCAGTTCTTC. Protein product: CASSSTGGGYNEQFF.

The rearrangement uses TRBV6-6 and TRBJ2-3; 8 bases agree with TRBD1. The CDR3 has 15 amino acids. The ends lost 3 bases at V and 3 bases at J; junction bases unmatched: 5. From germline, CDR1 is MNHNY and CDR2 SVGAGI (reference sequence). This CDR3 is CASSYPQGGTDTQYF. The CDR3 DNA follows: TGTGCCAGCAGTTATCCACAGGGGGGAACAGATACGCAGTATTTT.

This clonotype occurred many times. The V call is TRBV6-2 or TRBV6-3, the J call TRBJ2-1, with D unresolved. V was cut by 7 bases and J by 15 bases, with 19 bases left in between. This CDR3 comprises 12 residues. CDR1 and CDR2 from the germline V gene are MNHEY and SVGEGT. Here the CDR3 reads CASTRATMGPFF. The DNA of the CDR3 is TGTGCCAGCACCCGGGCCACCATGGGCCCGTTCTTC.

V is TRBV19 and J is TRBJ2-3; 10 nucleotides agree with TRBD1. Trimming took 4 bases from V and 6 from J; bases not matched to a gene: 4. The CDR3 has 14 residues. Per germline, CDR1 LNHDA and CDR2 SQIVND (reference sequence). CDR3 protein: CASSRQGAKDTQYF. DNA of the CDR3: TGTGCCAGTAGTAGACAGGGGGCGAAGGATACGCAGTATTTT.

The chain carries TRBV7-3 and TRBJ1-1, with no clear D. The CDR3 is 13 residues long. CDR1 is SGHTA and CDR2 is FQGTGA in the germline V gene. Trimming cost V 6 bases and J 1 base, with 9 bases left between them. The CDR3 sequence: CASRFSTNTEAFF. In DNA, the CDR3 is TGTGCCAGCAGATTCTCTACGAACACTGAAGCTTTCTTT.

This clonotype was detected ten times or more. The chain recombines TRBV6-5 with TRBJ1-3; 7 bases map to TRBD1. Germline CDR1 reads MNHEY; CDR2 reads SVGAGI. J was trimmed by 2 bases and V by 0 bases; bases with no gene match: 4. The CDR3 is made up of 16 amino acids. The CDR3 nucleotides are TGTGCCAGCAGTTACTCTGGGCAGGGGGCTGGAAACACCATATATTTT. This codes for CASSYSGQGAGNTIYF.

CDR3: CASSFTGGLETQYF. CDR3 coding DNA: TGTGCCAGCAGTTTCACGGGGGGCCTAGAGACCCAGTACTTC. The chain couples TRBV27 to TRBJ2-5, with D perhaps matching TRBD2 (7 bases). CDR1 and CDR2 from the germline V gene are MNHEY and SMNVEV (reference sequence). The CDR3 runs to 14 residues. V gave up 3 bases and J gave up 4 bases, with 12 bases separating them.

The sample holds many counts of this clonotype. The chain joins TRBV7-9 to TRBJ1-1; D not resolved. Trimming shortened V by 7 bases and J by 10 bases, and 19 bases separated the two germline ends. This CDR3 is built from 13 residues. Germline-derived CDR1 and CDR2 are SEHNR and FQNEAQ (reference sequence). The CDR3 DNA follows: TGTGCCAGCACCTCCCTGGCCGCGGGTCGAGCTTTCTTT. Translation gives CASTSLAAGRAFF.

This clonotype occurred many times. The chain recombines TRBV7-9 with TRBJ2-5, with D possibly TRBD1 on 5 matching bases. There are 15 residues in the CDR3. The germline gives CDR1 SEHNR, CDR2 FQNEAQ (reference sequence). With 1 base removed from V and 5 bases from J, the gap between germline ends came to 14 bases. CDR3 loop: CASSLVRALHETQYF. The CDR3 coding sequence is TGTGCCAGCAGCTTAGTCAGGGCGCTTCACGAGACCCAGTACTTC.

This clonotype was seen repeatedly, ten times or more. Here the CDR3 DNA reads TGTGCCAGCAGACAGGCTTTGGGCTCTGGAAACACCATATATTTT. Translation gives CASRQALGSGNTIYF. The rearrangement links TRBV12-3 or TRBV12-4 to TRBJ1-3; weak D call: TRBD1 (5 bases). Deletions cut 6 bases from V and 0 bases from J, with 12 bases between. The CDR3 runs 15 residues.

The chain joins TRBV11-2 to TRBJ2-2; D call uncertain. Trimming cost V 3 bases and J 4 bases, with 6 bases left between them. The CDR3 runs 13 residues. The germline V gene encodes CDR1 SGHAT and CDR2 FQNNGV. CDR3 protein: CASSFSTTGELFF. The DNA for the CDR3 is TGTGCCAGCAGCTTCTCTACCACCGGGGAGCTGTTTTTT.

The sample holds a few counts of this clonotype. The chain is built from TRBV12-3 or TRBV12-4 and TRBJ1-5; a weak D match, TRBD1 (6 bases). The CDR3 totals 17 residues. V was trimmed by 5 bases and J by 0 bases, leaving 17 bases between them. The CDR3 loop reads CASSPGQRHNSNQPQHF. Written as DNA, the CDR3 is TGTGCCAGCAGTCCCGGACAGAGACACAATAGCAATCAGCCCCAGCATTTT.

This clonotype showed up just a few times. V and J are TRBV10-3 and TRBJ2-7; D possibly corresponds to TRBD2 (5 bases). The CDR3 has 13 amino acids. Germline V gives CDR1 ENHRY, CDR2 SYGVKD. V lost 9 bases and J lost 3, with 15 bases in between. The CDR3 reads CAIFLAGDYEQYF. The CDR3, as DNA: TGTGCCATATTTCTAGCTGGTGACTACGAGCAGTACTTC.

This clonotype was seen ten or more times. The chain has TRBV4-3 and TRBJ1-4; no definite D call. V lost 3 bases and J lost 4, with 18 bases in between. The germline V gene has CDR1 LGHNA and CDR2 YSLEER. The CDR3 covers 17 residues. The CDR3 loop is CASSQRPPGLGNEKLFF. The CDR3 region has the DNA TGCGCCAGCAGCCAGAGACCTCCGGGCCTGGGTAATGAAAAACTGTTTTTT.

This clonotype came up many times. V usage is TRBV6-6 and J usage is TRBJ2-7; 15 nucleotides align to TRBD2. This CDR3 is 15 amino acids long. V was clipped by 5 bases and J by 4 bases; unmatched bases: 3. Looked up from germline, CDR1 is MNHNY and CDR2 is SVGAGI (reference sequence). The CDR3 DNA reads TGTGCCAGCAGTCGGACTAGCGGGGGGGCTTACGAGCAGTACTTC. This codes for CASSRTSGGAYEQYF.

V usage is TRBV12-3 or TRBV12-4 and J usage is TRBJ2-2; D unresolved. The V gene lost 1 base and the J gene lost 4 bases, with 7 bases spanning the gap. The CDR3 totals 14 residues. In DNA, the CDR3 is TGTGCCAGCAGTTTAGAGGGTGCCACCGGGGAGCTGTTTTTT. This sequence encodes CASSLEGATGELFF.